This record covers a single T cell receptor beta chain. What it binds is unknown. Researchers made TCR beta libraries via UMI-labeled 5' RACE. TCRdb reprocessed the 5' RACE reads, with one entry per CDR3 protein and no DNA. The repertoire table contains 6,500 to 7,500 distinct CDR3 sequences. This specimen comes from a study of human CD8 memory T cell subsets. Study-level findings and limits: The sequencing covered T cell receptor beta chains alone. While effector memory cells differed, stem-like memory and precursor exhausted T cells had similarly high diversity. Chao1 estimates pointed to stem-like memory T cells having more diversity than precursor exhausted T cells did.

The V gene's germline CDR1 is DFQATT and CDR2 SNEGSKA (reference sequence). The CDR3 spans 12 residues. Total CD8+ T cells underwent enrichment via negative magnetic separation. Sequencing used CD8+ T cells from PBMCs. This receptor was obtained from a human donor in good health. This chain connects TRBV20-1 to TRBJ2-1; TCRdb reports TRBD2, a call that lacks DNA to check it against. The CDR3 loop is CSAGGGAFEQFF.